This T cell receptor beta chain was identified during a study of blood T cell repertoires in COVID-19. V lost 5 bases and J lost 4; bases outside the gene matches: 8. The length of the CDR3 is 15 residues. The germline V gene encodes CDR1 LNHDA and CDR2 SQIVND (reference sequence). The protocol was immunoSEQ multiplex PCR, while the TCRdb copy is restricted to in-frame clones and leaves out a portion. Among about 150,000 clones listed, approximately 91% were seen once. Sequenced sample: peripheral blood. The J gene is TRBJ1-1, the V gene TRBV19; 9 positions match TRBD1. This clonotype was obtained from a man aged 18 to 29 with COVID-19, enrolled during active disease. CDR3 region: CASSPEDRGGTEAFF. The CDR3, as DNA: TGTGCCAGTAGTCCCGAGGACAGGGGAGGCACTGAAGCTTTCTTT. Drawing the rest from reference TRBV19 and TRBJ1-1, the complete variable domain is DGGITQSPKYLFRKEGQNVTLSCEQNLNHDAMYWYRQDPGQGLRLIYYSQIVNDFQKGDIAEGYSVSREKKESFPLTVTSAQKNPTAFYLCASSPEDRGGTEAFFGQGTRLTVV.